This T cell receptor beta chain stems from a study of a mutant IDH1 vaccine in newly diagnosed glioma (dated by TCRdb to about 2021). Concerning the study at large: Across visits V03 through V10, patients got a total of eight vaccinations, given in weeks 1, 3, 5, 7, 11, 15, 19 and 23. Of the approximately 35 treated patients, around 62% were male and approximately 40% were female, and a mean age of 40.4 years was recorded. For exploratory analyses, 25 to 30 treated patients had longitudinal TCRB deep sequencing done wherever samples were available. Before enrollment, patients had received standard therapy of radiotherapy alone, temozolomide alone, or radiochemotherapy with temozolomide; most received the combination. Peripheral blood samples were drawn at six visits, namely V03 (baseline), V05, V07, V10, V12 and V13. In the chemotherapy-containing groups, vaccination started alongside temozolomide cycles, whereas in patients who had radiotherapy alone it started 4-6 weeks after radiotherapy. What the study reported, not specific to this receptor: PBMC samples for TCRB deep sequencing were selected based on availability. Immune responses induced by the vaccine were seen in approximately 93% of patients across multiple MHC alleles. According to the authors, sample limitations meant that analyses of patient blood samples could not be reproduced. No apparent relationship was observed between pseudoprogression and alterations in the top peripheral T cell clonotypes detected by TCRB sequencing.

The CDR3 numbers 14 residues from cysteine through phenylalanine. Only CDR3 DNA remains: 42 bases, in frame from the first base. Per the germline V gene (reference sequence), MNHEY is the CDR1 and SMNVEV is the CDR2. Between the V and J ends, shortened by 6 bases and 1 base respectively, the junction contains 12 bases. Reading the label with the study, this specimen's time point is: week 5, during vaccination. Every vaccine dose consisted of 300 ug of a 20-mer mutant IDH1 peptide in Montanide, administered subcutaneously together with topical imiquimod. Donors had newly diagnosed WHO grade 3 or 4 IDH1-mutant astrocytomas with loss of nuclear ATRX. The samples were drawn from NOA16, a multicentre, single-arm, open-label phase I trial in Germany that tested a mutant IDH1 peptide vaccine in humans for the first time. The DNeasy Blood and Tissue Kit was used to extract genomic DNA from EDTA blood for TCRB sequencing.

Receptors were amplified or captured by the immunoSEQ multiplex PCR assay. Following the manufacturer's protocol, the hsTCRB Kit was used to amplify rearranged TCR beta chain sequences. An Illumina MiSeq was used to sequence the TCRB libraries. On the authors' methods: Demultiplexing, trimming and gene mapping were performed with the kit vendor's proprietary platform. TCRdb carries this immuneACCESS record with in-frame sequences only. Its versions omit some clonotypes, under half of them owing to an unresolved V gene in the studies checked, with the rest unexplained. That table furnishes V, J and clone size, whereas the DNA furnished D and trimming. This sample holds about 40,000 clones; about 89% were observed only once. Roughly 2.6% of the sample is taken by the ten largest. Worth noting for this clone: What this receptor recognizes is not known. The sample holds no much larger clone one base away, and base qualities are not on file.

The clonotype was recovered from a man aged 45 to 65 with glioma. The specimen was PBMCs, collected from a glioma patient whose treatment included an IDH1 peptide vaccine. The sequence joins TRBV27 to TRBJ1-1; the D gene is perhaps TRBD1, on 6 matching bases. The CDR3 region: CASRRQEKNTEAFF. At the DNA level, the sequence is TGTGCCAGCAGACGACAGGAGAAGAACACTGAAGCTTTCTTT.